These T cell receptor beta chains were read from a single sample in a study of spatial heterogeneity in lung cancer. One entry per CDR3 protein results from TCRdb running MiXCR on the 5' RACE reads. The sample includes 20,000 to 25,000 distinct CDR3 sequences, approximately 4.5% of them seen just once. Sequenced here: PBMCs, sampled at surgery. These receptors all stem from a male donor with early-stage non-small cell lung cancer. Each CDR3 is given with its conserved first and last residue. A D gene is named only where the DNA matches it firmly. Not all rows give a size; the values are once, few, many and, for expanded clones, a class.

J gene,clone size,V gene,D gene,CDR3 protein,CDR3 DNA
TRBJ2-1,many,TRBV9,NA,CASSNSIALNEQFF,TGTGCCAGCAGCAATTCTATAGCTTTGAATGAGCAGTTCTTC
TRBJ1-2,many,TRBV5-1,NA,CASSRWQEGYTF,TGCGCCAGCAGCCGTTGGCAAGAGGGCTACACCTTC
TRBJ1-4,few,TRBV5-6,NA,CASSLRQYNEKLFF,TGTGCCAGCAGCTTGCGGCAGTATAATGAAAAACTGTTTTTT
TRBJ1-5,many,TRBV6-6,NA,CASSYSAGNQPQHF,TGTGCCAGCAGTTACTCCGCAGGGAATCAGCCCCAGCATTTT
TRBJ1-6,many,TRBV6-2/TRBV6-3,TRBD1,CASTPEQGRNSPLHF,TGTGCCAGCACTCCTGAACAGGGGAGAAATTCACCCCTCCACTTT
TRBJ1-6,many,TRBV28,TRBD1,CASCTNRGRSSPLHF,TGTGCCAGCTGCACCAACAGGGGGCGGAGTTCACCCCTCCACTTT
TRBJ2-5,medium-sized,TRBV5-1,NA,CASSLPGRQETQYF,TGCGCCAGCAGTCTCCCCGGACGACAAGAGACCCAGTACTTC
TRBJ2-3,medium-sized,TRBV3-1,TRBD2,CASSQDSGDRTDTQYF,TGTGCCAGCAGCCAAGATAGCGGGGATCGCACAGATACGCAGTATTTT
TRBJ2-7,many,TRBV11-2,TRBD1,CASSFDRGGSEQYF,TGTGCCAGCAGTTTCGACAGGGGGGGATCCGAGCAGTACTTC
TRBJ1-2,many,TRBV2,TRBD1,CASSEFFTGQGVGLANGYTF,TGTGCCAGCAGTGAATTTTTCACGGGACAGGGGGTCGGGCTCGCCAATGGCTACACCTTC
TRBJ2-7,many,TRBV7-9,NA,CASSPGISYEQYF,TGTGCCAGCAGCCCCGGGATTTCCTACGAGCAGTACTTC
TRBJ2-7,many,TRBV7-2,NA,CASSLGGGVAYEQYF,TGTGCCAGCAGCTTAGGAGGAGGAGTCGCCTACGAGCAGTACTTC
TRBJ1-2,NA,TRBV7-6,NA,CASSLTPKADQSGYTF,TGTGCCAGCAGCTTAACTCCCAAGGCGGATCAGTCTGGCTACACCTTC
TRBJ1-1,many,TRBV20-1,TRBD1,CSARDRGRRNTEAFF,TGCAGTGCTCGGGACAGAGGAAGGCGGAACACTGAAGCTTTCTTT
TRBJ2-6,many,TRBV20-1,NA,CSARHSGSGANVLTF,TGCAGTGCTAGGCACAGCGGCTCTGGGGCCAACGTCCTGACTTTC
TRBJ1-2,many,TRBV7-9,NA,CASSFNVAYGYTF,TGTGCCAGCAGTTTTAATGTTGCCTATGGCTACACCTTC
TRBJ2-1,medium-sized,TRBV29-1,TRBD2,CSVVTGGPNEQFF,TGCAGCGTTGTAACGGGGGGGCCCAATGAGCAGTTCTTC